One T cell receptor beta chain is described in this entry. What it recognizes is unknown. The germline gene is not matched at one end of the junction; a read error may be the cause. Systemic immunosuppression or a history of autoimmune disease excluded patients. This CDR3 spans 13 amino acids. Germline CDR1 is MNHNY and CDR2 is SVGAGI (reference sequence). These data come from a study of OX40 agonist ivuxolimab in advanced cancers. Findings and caveats of the study: The study did not work out the antigen specificity of the expanded peripheral T cells. Some nonresponders additionally presented with little normalized T-cell clonal expansion.

This table comes from immunoSEQ multiplex PCR, and its TCRdb copy is limited to in-frame clones, with some not included. Among tens of thousands of clones listed, nearly 90% were seen once. J is TRBJ2-1 and V is TRBV6-6, with D possibly matching TRBD2 (6 bases). The input for sequencing was CD4+ or CD8+ T cells sorted from blood, taken in a trial of the OX40 agonist ivuxolimab. This clonotype was obtained from an adult with an advanced solid tumor such as melanoma, head and neck, liver or kidney cancer. Here the CDR3 reads CASLRRVNNELFF. For the CDR3, the DNA is TGTGCCAGCCTCCGGAGGGTCAACAATGAGCTGTTCTTC.